These 18 T cell receptor beta chains were sequenced from one sample in a study of memory CD4+ T cells and cytomegalovirus serostatus. Measured with immunoSEQ multiplex PCR; TCRdb has only the in-frame clones, and not every one. The sample carries 70,000 to 90,000 clones, about 73% recorded once. Single viable CD3+CD4+CD8-CD45RO+ cells were sorted as the memory CD4+ T cells. The material sequenced was memory CD4+ T cells from blood. The receptor set was obtained from an adult in good health and CMV-seropositive.

The CDR3 sequence: CASTASYEQYV. In nucleotides, the CDR3 is TGTGCCAGCACCGCAAGTTACGAGCAGTACGTC. The chain joins TRBV6-5 to TRBJ2-7; D remains unclear. CDR3 length equals 11 residues. Per germline, CDR1 MNHEY and CDR2 SVGAGI. V shed 7 bases and J shed 4 bases, with 8 bases lying between them.

J is TRBJ2-2 and V is TRBV11-3, with D hard to call. Trimming pared 6 bases from V and 6 bases from J, leaving 20 bases between. Germline values: CDR1 SGHNT, CDR2 YENEEA. This CDR3 region has 16 residues. This CDR3 is CASSQINGVAAGELFF. The DNA of the CDR3 is TGTGCCAGCAGTCAAATAAATGGCGTCGCCGCCGGGGAGCTGTTTTTT. Variable domain in full (rest from reference TRBV11-3 and TRBJ2-2): EAGVVQSPRYKIIEKKQPVAFWCNPISGHNTLYWYLQNLGQGPELLIRYENEEAVDDSQLPKDRFSAERLKGVDSTLKIQPAELGDSAVYLCASSQINGVAAGELFFGEGSRLTVL.

The chain carries TRBV18 and TRBJ2-1; 7 bases are shared with TRBD2. This CDR3 contains 15 residues. From germline, CDR1 is KGHSH and CDR2 LQKENI. V lost 0 bases, J lost 10 bases, and 9 bases stayed unmatched. The CDR3 DNA reads as TGTGCCAGCTCACCACCGTCCCGGGAGGTGGGGGAGCAGTTCTTC. Protein sequence: CASSPPSREVGEQFF.

This clone was observed a single time. The chain recombines TRBV6-1 with TRBJ2-1; tentative D call: TRBD2 (6 bases). Per the germline V gene, CDR1 is MNHNS and CDR2 is SASEGT. Between the trimmed V and J ends, which lost 7 bases and 1 base, there was a span of 11 bases. This CDR3 has 14 amino acids. CDR3 in DNA: TGTGCCAGCACCGCTGGGGGGTCCTACAATGAGCAGTTCTTC. As protein: CASTAGGSYNEQFF.

V usage is TRBV9 and J usage is TRBJ1-3; D not certain. Trimming removed 4 bases at V and 0 bases at J, with 11 bases between. The CDR3 is made up of 15 amino acids. Germline V lookup: CDR1 SGDLS, CDR2 YYNGEE. The chain's CDR3 is CASSFARDSGNTIYF. Here the CDR3 DNA reads TGTGCCAGCAGCTTCGCTAGAGACTCTGGAAACACCATATATTTT.

The V gene is TRBV6-1, the J gene TRBJ1-5; possibly TRBD1 for D (5 bases). CDR3 size: 14 residues. Germline V gives CDR1 MNHNS, CDR2 SASEGT. Trimming stripped 7 bases from V and 4 bases from J, with 14 bases between. The CDR3 nucleotides read TGTGCCAGCACTCTCCAGGGTCCAAATCAGCCCCAGCATTTT. This encodes CASTLQGPNQPQHF.

The chain uses TRBV30 and TRBJ2-4; D not resolved. Trimming removed 3 bases at V and 7 bases at J, with 10 bases between. CDR1 GTSNPN and CDR2 SVGIG come from the germline V gene (reference sequence). The CDR3 contains 12 residues. The CDR3: CAWSAAANIQYF. The CDR3 DNA is TGTGCCTGGAGCGCGGCGGCCAACATTCAGTACTTC.

The chain recombines TRBV9 with TRBJ2-1, with D unresolved. The germline CDR1 and CDR2 sequences are SGDLS and YYNGEE. The CDR3 is made up of 15 amino acids. Trimming removed 0 bases at V and 8 bases at J, with 15 bases between. The CDR3 DNA reads as TGTGCCAGCAGCGTAGGTCGCGCGTCGAGGCATGAGCAGTTCTTC. The encoded protein is CASSVGRASRHEQFF.

This clone was seen a few times. The chain carries TRBV5-1 and TRBJ1-2; 7 nucleotides line up with TRBD1. Losses at the gene ends were 4 bases for V and 8 bases for J; bases not matched to a gene: 8. The CDR3 extends over 13 amino acids. CDR1 is SGHRS, CDR2 YFSETQ, per germline. DNA of the CDR3: TGCGCCAGCAGCACCGAGGGGGCTGGCGGCTACACCTTC. It translates to CASSTEGAGGYTF.

V is TRBV19 and J is TRBJ2-7, with D perhaps given as TRBD1 or TRBD2 (5 bases each). The germline V gene encodes CDR1 LNHDA and CDR2 SQIVND (reference sequence). Trimming stripped 5 bases from V and 6 bases from J, with 14 bases between. The CDR3 covers 13 residues. The CDR3 reads CASSRRGSGEQYV. DNA of the CDR3: TGTGCCAGTAGTCGTCGGGGCAGTGGCGAGCAGTACGTC.

The genes are TRBV19 and TRBJ1-2; D is possibly TRBD1 (6 bases). CDR1 LNHDA and CDR2 SQIVND come from the germline V gene (reference sequence). The CDR3 sequence is 15 residues long. V was shortened by 4 bases and J by 2 bases, with 14 bases between the two germline ends. CDR3 loop: CASSNRQAANYGYTF. CDR3 in DNA: TGTGCCAGTAGTAATCGACAGGCAGCAAACTATGGCTACACCTTC.

This chain links TRBV2 with TRBJ2-6; 10 nucleotides agree with TRBD2. There are 18 residues in the CDR3. V lost 6 bases and J lost 0; bases outside the gene matches: 8. CDR1 SNHLY and CDR2 FYNNEI come from the germline V gene. CDR3 in amino acids: CASSLIAGGNSGANVLTF. The CDR3 nucleotides read TGTGCCAGCAGCCTAATAGCGGGGGGTAACTCTGGGGCCAACGTCCTGACTTTC.

The chain uses TRBV6-7 and TRBJ2-7; TRBD2 agrees at 11 bases. TRBV6-7 is reported as an ORF; its role is uncertain. V trimming: 6 bases; J trimming: 5 bases; junction bases outside the gene matches: 18. The CDR3 spans 18 residues. For the CDR3, the DNA is TGTGCCAGCAGGGATTTAGCGGGGGGGCCCGATCGACTAAACGAGCAGTACTTC. Translated, it gives CASRDLAGGPDRLNEQYF.

The sample holds one count of this clone. The chain combines TRBV11-3 with TRBJ2-3; a possible D gene is TRBD2 (6 bases). Germline assignment: CDR1 SGHNT and CDR2 YENEEA. Trimming removed 1 base at V and 1 base at J, with 12 bases between. CDR3 length: 16 amino acids. The CDR3 sequence is CASSLGTAGRTDTQYF. CDR3 in DNA: TGTGCCAGCAGCTTAGGGACGGCGGGGCGCACAGATACGCAGTATTTT.

The gene calls are TRBV7-9 and TRBJ2-4; D not resolved. This CDR3 has 15 residues. The germline V gene encodes CDR1 SEHNR and CDR2 FQNEAQ (reference sequence). V was clipped by 4 bases and J by 0 bases, with 10 bases between them. The CDR3 sequence is CASSYGQLAKNIQYF. In nucleotides, the CDR3 is TGTGCCAGCAGCTACGGGCAGCTAGCCAAAAACATTCAGTACTTC.

The rearrangement uses TRBV2 and TRBJ1-6; 9 bases fit TRBD1. V trimming: 3 bases; J trimming: 10 bases; junction bases outside the gene matches: 7. There are 15 residues in the CDR3. Germline CDR1 is SNHLY and CDR2 is FYNNEI. The CDR3 bases are TGTGCCAGCAGTGAGGCCCGACAGGGGGTCTCACCCCTCCACTTT. Protein product: CASSEARQGVSPLHF.

The chain recombines TRBV5-6 with TRBJ1-3; no firm D call. V lost 4 bases and J 4 bases, leaving 18 bases between the germline ends. The germline V gene has CDR1 SGHDT and CDR2 YYEEEE. This CDR3 region has 16 residues. The CDR3 DNA follows: TGTGCCAGCAGCCCTTTACGGGAGTCGCAGGGAAACACCATATATTTT. This encodes CASSPLRESQGNTIYF. The full variable domain, with the rest looked up from reference TRBV5-6 and TRBJ1-3, is DAGVTQSPTHLIKTRGQQVTLRCSPKSGHDTVSWYQQALGQGPQFIFQYYEEEERQRGNFPDRFSGHQFPNYSSELNVNALLLGDSALYLCASSPLRESQGNTIYFGEGSWLTVV.

V gene TRBV18 combines with J gene TRBJ2-1, with D unclear. The V gene's germline CDR1 is KGHSH and CDR2 LQKENI. The V gene lost 5 bases and the J gene lost 5 bases, with 10 bases spanning the gap. The CDR3 runs to 13 residues. The CDR3 nucleotides are TGTGCCAGCTCATTTGGGCCCGACAATGAGCAGTTCTTC. Amino acid sequence: CASSFGPDNEQFF. Based on the CDR3 plus reference TRBV18 and TRBJ2-1, the full variable domain is NAGVMQNPRHLVRRRGQEARLRCSPMKGHSHVYWYRQLPEEGLKFMVYLQKENIIDESGMPKERFSAEFPKEGPSILRIQQVVRGDSAAYFCASSFGPDNEQFFGPGTRLTVL.